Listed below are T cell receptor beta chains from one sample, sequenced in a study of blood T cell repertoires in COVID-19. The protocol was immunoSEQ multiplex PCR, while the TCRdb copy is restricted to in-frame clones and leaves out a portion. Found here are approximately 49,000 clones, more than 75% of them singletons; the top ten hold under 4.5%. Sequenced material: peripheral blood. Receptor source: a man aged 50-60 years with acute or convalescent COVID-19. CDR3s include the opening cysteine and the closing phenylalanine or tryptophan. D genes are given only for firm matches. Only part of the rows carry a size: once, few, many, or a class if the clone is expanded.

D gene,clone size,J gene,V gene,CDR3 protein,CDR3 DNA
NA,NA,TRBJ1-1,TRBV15,CATSPPLQGRTEAFF,TGTGCCACCAGCCCACCATTACAGGGTAGGACTGAAGCTTTCTTT
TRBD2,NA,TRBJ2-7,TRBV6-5,CASSSSGASYEQYF,TGTGCCAGCAGTTCTAGCGGGGCCTCCTACGAGCAGTACTTC
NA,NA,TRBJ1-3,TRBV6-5,CATQASGNTIYF,TGTGCCACCCAGGCCTCTGGAAACACCATATATTTT
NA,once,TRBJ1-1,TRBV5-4,CASTRQQGGPNTEAFF,TGTGCCAGCACCCGTCAACAAGGGGGACCGAACACTGAAGCTTTCTTT
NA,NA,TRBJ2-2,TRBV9,CASSPRSGVNTGELFF,TGTGCCAGCAGCCCTCGCTCGGGGGTAAACACCGGGGAGCTGTTTTTT
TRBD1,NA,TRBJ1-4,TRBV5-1,CASSPWGQGLNDEKLFF,TGCGCCAGCAGCCCGTGGGGACAGGGGCTAAATGATGAAAAACTGTTTTTT
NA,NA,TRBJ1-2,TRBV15,CATSRDSQRGYTF,TGTGCCACCAGCAGAGATTCCCAGCGCGGCTACACCTTC
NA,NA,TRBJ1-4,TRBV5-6,CASSFRVGSEKLFF,TGTGCCAGCAGCTTCCGGGTAGGGAGTGAAAAACTGTTTTTT
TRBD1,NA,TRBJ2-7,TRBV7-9,CASSYEDRGTYEQYF,TGTGCCAGCAGCTATGAGGACAGGGGGACTTACGAGCAGTACTTC
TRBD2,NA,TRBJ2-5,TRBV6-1,CASSEGRDYFHRRETQYF,TGTGCCAGCAGTGAGGGTCGGGACTATTTCCACCGGCGGGAGACCCAGTACTTC
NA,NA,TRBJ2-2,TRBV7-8,CASSFSRNTGELFF,TGTGCCAGCAGTTTCTCCCGGAACACCGGGGAGCTGTTTTTT
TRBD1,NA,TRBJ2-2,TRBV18,CASSQDRATGELFF,TGTGCCAGCTCCCAGGACAGGGCCACCGGGGAGCTGTTTTTT
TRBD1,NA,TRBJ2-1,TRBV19,CASTQRDRVYNEQFF,TGTGCCAGTACCCAACGGGACAGGGTCTACAATGAGCAGTTCTTC
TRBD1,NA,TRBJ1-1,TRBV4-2,CASSQPSGRQGTEAFF,TGTGCCAGCAGCCAACCCAGTGGGAGACAGGGCACTGAAGCTTTCTTT
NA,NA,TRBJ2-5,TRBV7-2,CASSFSRAETQYF,TGTGCCAGCAGCTTTTCCAGGGCAGAGACCCAGTACTTC
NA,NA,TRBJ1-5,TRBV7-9,CASSFREDQPQHF,TGTGCCAGCAGCTTCCGGGAGGATCAGCCCCAGCATTTT
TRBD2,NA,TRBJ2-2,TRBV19,CASKRRLAGEDGELFF,TGTGCCAGTAAACGTCGGTTAGCGGGAGAGGACGGGGAGCTGTTTTTT
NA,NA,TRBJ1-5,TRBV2,CASSERQINQPQHF,TGTGCCAGCAGTGAACGACAGATTAATCAGCCCCAGCATTTT
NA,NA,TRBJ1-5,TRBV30,CAWNGGGGNQPQHF,TGTGCCTGGAACGGAGGGGGGGGCAATCAGCCCCAGCATTTT
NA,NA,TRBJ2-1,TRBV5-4,CASSLYEGETYNEQFF,TGTGCCAGCAGCTTGTACGAGGGAGAGACCTACAATGAGCAGTTCTTC
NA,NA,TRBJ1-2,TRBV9,CASSVGQDDGYTF,TGTGCCAGCAGCGTAGGACAGGATGACGGCTACACCTTC
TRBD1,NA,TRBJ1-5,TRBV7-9,CASSLWWTGAPSNQPQHF,TGTGCCAGCAGCTTATGGTGGACAGGGGCCCCTAGCAATCAGCCCCAGCATTTT
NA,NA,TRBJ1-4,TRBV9,CASSADSTHSEKLFF,TGTGCCAGCAGCGCCGACAGTACCCACAGCGAAAAACTGTTTTTT
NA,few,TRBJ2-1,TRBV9,CASSVASVPYNEQFF,TGTGCCAGCAGCGTAGCGAGCGTACCCTACAATGAGCAGTTCTTC
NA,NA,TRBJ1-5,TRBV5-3,CARSPGPSQPQHF,TGTGCCAGATCGCCGGGTCCCAGTCAGCCCCAGCATTTT
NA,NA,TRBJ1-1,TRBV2,CASSENGAENTEAFF,TGTGCCAGCAGTGAAAATGGGGCGGAAAACACTGAAGCTTTCTTT
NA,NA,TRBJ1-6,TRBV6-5,CASRQERSNSPLHF,TGTGCCAGCAGGCAAGAGAGGAGTAATTCACCCCTCCACTTT
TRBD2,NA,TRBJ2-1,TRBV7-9,CASTTKRGLVSYNEQFF,TGTGCCAGCACCACCAAACGGGGACTAGTTAGCTACAATGAGCAGTTCTTC
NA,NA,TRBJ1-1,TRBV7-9,CASSLRQILNTEAFF,TGTGCCAGCAGCCTCCGACAGATCCTGAACACTGAAGCTTTCTTT
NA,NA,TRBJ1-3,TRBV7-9,CASRSGPSGNTIYF,TGTGCCAGCAGATCAGGGCCCTCTGGAAACACCATATATTTT
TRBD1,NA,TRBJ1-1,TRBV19,CASRGVEGAETEAFF,TGTGCCAGTAGGGGAGTAGAGGGGGCCGAGACTGAAGCTTTCTTT
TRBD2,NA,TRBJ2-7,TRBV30,CAWSVPLSGSNEQYF,TGTGCCTGGAGTGTACCCCTTAGCGGGAGTAACGAGCAGTACTTC
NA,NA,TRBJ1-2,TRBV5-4,CASSLAGANYGYTF,TGTGCCAGCAGCTTGGCAGGGGCTAACTATGGCTACACCTTC
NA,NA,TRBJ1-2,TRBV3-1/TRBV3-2,CASSQVGGMANYGYTF,TGTGCCAGCAGCCAAGTCGGGGGGATGGCTAACTATGGCTACACCTTC
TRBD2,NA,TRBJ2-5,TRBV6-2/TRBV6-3,CASSAARGGQETQYF,TGTGCCAGCAGTGCAGCCCGGGGGGGCCAAGAGACCCAGTACTTC
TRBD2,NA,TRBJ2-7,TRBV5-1,CASSLGTSSVVGEQYF,TGCGCCAGCAGCTTAGGGACTAGCAGTGTCGTCGGCGAGCAGTACTTC
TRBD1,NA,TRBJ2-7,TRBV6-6,CASSYGTAEQYF,TGTGCCAGCAGTTACGGGACAGCCGAGCAGTACTTC
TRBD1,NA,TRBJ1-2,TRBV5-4,CASSLGDRGGGYTF,TGTGCCAGCAGCTTGGGGGACAGGGGTGGAGGCTACACCTTC